The 26 T cell receptor beta chains in this list originate from one sample, sequenced in a study of T-cell reconstitution after alpha-beta-depleted transplantation in children. Preparation of the TCRbeta library used unique molecular identifiers. One entry per CDR3 protein results from TCRdb running MiXCR on the PCR reads. The data show about 72,000 distinct CDR3 sequences, just under 7.5% seen once. Sequences were derived from PBMCs from the stem cell graft donor, sampled from the stem cell graft. These receptors were collected from a human donor who donated a stem cell graft to a child with acute lymphoblastic leukemia.

This clonotype appeared many times. The chain is built from TRBV14 and TRBJ2-2; D unresolved. The length of the CDR3 is 14 residues. Per germline, CDR1 SGHDN and CDR2 FVKESK. The V end was cut by 3 bases, the J end by 5 bases, with 10 bases between. CDR3 sequence: CASSQAGRTGELFF. Here the CDR3 DNA reads TGTGCCAGCAGCCAGGCTGGTAGGACCGGGGAGCTGTTTTTT.

This clonotype showed up just a few times. The DNA for the CDR3 is TGTGCCAGTAGCCACGCTACAGATACGCAGTATTTT. This gives the protein CASSHATDTQYF. V usage is TRBV19 and J usage is TRBJ2-3; no firm D call. Trimming took 6 bases from V and 3 from J, leaving 7 bases between them. The germline CDR1 and CDR2 sequences are LNHDA and SQIVND (reference sequence). This CDR3 contains 12 residues.

The table lists this clonotype with many counts. The rearrangement joins TRBV15 to TRBJ2-2; the D is unclear. The germline V and J ends were trimmed by 8 bases and 0 bases, with 7 bases remaining between them. CDR1 is LNHNV, CDR2 YYDKDF, per germline (reference sequence). There are 13 residues in the CDR3. CDR3 sequence: CATHSANTGELFF. Here the CDR3 DNA reads TGTGCCACCCATAGTGCGAACACCGGGGAGCTGTTTTTT.

This clonotype occurred a few times. This chain joins TRBV19 and TRBJ1-2; 7 bases map to TRBD1. Trimming took 7 bases from V and 4 from J; bases not matched to a gene: 12. This CDR3 is built from 15 residues. Germline CDR1 is LNHDA and CDR2 is SQIVND (reference sequence). The CDR3 reads CASTMGTVLGYGYTF. CDR3 coding DNA: TGTGCCAGTACCATGGGGACAGTACTTGGCTATGGCTACACCTTC.

There are a few counts of this clonotype. This sequence joins TRBV11-3 and TRBJ2-1; D could derive from TRBD1 or TRBD2 (6 bases each). V gave up 3 bases and J gave up 4 bases, with 13 bases separating them. The CDR3 extends over 15 amino acids. Germline assignment: CDR1 SGHNT and CDR2 YENEEA. The CDR3 region is CASSFGGGPYNEQFF. The CDR3 DNA reads TGTGCCAGCAGCTTTGGAGGGGGGCCGTACAATGAGCAGTTCTTC. The entire variable domain, with the rest obtained from reference TRBV11-3 and TRBJ2-1, is as follows: EAGVVQSPRYKIIEKKQPVAFWCNPISGHNTLYWYLQNLGQGPELLIRYENEEAVDDSQLPKDRFSAERLKGVDSTLKIQPAELGDSAVYLCASSFGGGPYNEQFFGPGTRLTVL.

This clonotype has at least ten counts. J is TRBJ1-3 and V is TRBV7-2; possibly TRBD1 for D (5 bases). The CDR3 is 15 residues long. Trimming left V 6 bases short and J 2 bases short, with 14 bases between. The germline V gene encodes CDR1 SGHTA and CDR2 FQGNSA. CDR3 sequence reads: CASRATVTAGNTIYF. CDR3 nucleotide sequence: TGTGCCAGCAGAGCGACAGTAACCGCTGGAAACACCATATATTTT.

The chain joins TRBV9 to TRBJ2-3; TRBD1 matches at 9 bases. With 6 bases clipped from V and 2 bases from J, the junction kept 7 bases outside the gene matches. Germline CDR1 is SGDLS and CDR2 is YYNGEE. The CDR3 sequence is 15 residues long. The CDR3 bases are TGTGCCAGCATCGACGGGACAGGGACCACAGATACGCAGTATTTT. This translates into CASIDGTGTTDTQYF.

This clonotype was observed many times. The rearrangement uses TRBV27 and TRBJ2-7, with D uncertain. CDR3 size: 13 residues. The V end lost 6 bases, the J end lost 1 base, and 10 bases lay between the germline ends. CDR1 and CDR2 from the germline V gene are MNHEY and SMNVEV (reference sequence). The CDR3 DNA follows: TGTGCCAGCAGCTCAGGTCCTTCCTACGAGCAGTACTTC. It encodes CASSSGPSYEQYF.

In this sample, this clonotype turned up many times. CDR3 sequence (DNA): TGCAGCGTCGACAGCTTCAGGAACACAGATACGCAGTATTTT. This encodes CSVDSFRNTDTQYF. The V call is TRBV29-1, the J call TRBJ2-3, with D perhaps TRBD1 (5 bases). V lost 6 bases, J lost 2 bases, and 15 bases lay in between. This CDR3 region has 14 residues. In germline, CDR1 is SQVTM, CDR2 ANQGSEA.

This clonotype was counted ten times or more. The chain links TRBV5-1 to TRBJ2-7; 7 bases map to TRBD2. V shed 0 bases, J shed 0 bases, and the junction held 3 bases outside the gene matches. CDR3 size: 15 residues. Germline V lookup: CDR1 SGHRS, CDR2 YFSETQ. The CDR3 loop is CASSLESSGSYEQYF. The CDR3 DNA reads as TGCGCCAGCAGCTTGGAGTCTAGCGGCTCCTACGAGCAGTACTTC.

V and J are TRBV7-3 and TRBJ2-5; TRBD2 matches 10 bases. After removal of 4 bases from V and 4 bases from J, the junction contained 9 bases not matched to a gene. This CDR3 comprises 16 residues. The germline gives CDR1 SGHTA, CDR2 FQGTGA. CDR3 DNA sequence: TGTGCCAGCAGCTCGCGAGGTAGCGGGGGGTTAGAGACCCAGTACTTC. Protein product: CASSSRGSGGLETQYF.

In its sample, this clonotype was seen many times. The chain joins TRBV27 to TRBJ2-1; TRBD1 or TRBD2 may be the D gene (5 bases each). V was trimmed by 8 bases and J by 2 bases, leaving 10 bases between them. The CDR3 loop spans 13 amino acids. Germline CDR1 reads MNHEY; CDR2 reads SMNVEV (reference sequence). The CDR3 here is CASSGTAYNEQFF. The CDR3 DNA reads as TGTGCCAGCTCCGGGACCGCCTACAATGAGCAGTTCTTC.

V gene TRBV12-3 or TRBV12-4 combines with J gene TRBJ2-1; D gene unclear. This CDR3 spans 15 amino acids. V lost 8 bases to trimming and J lost 6 bases, with 20 bases between them. The CDR3 DNA reads TGTGCCAGCTCCCCAAGGGAACGGCGAACCAATGAGCAGTTCTTC. Translating it yields CASSPRERRTNEQFF.

This clonotype was seen only a few times. This chain connects TRBV18 to TRBJ2-5; D possibly corresponds to TRBD2 (6 bases). The CDR3 runs to 15 residues. V lost 0 bases and J 3 bases, leaving 11 bases between the germline ends. CDR1 and CDR2 (germline): KGHSH, LQKENI. The CDR3 protein is CASSPPGLAKETQYF. CDR3 nucleotide sequence: TGTGCCAGCTCACCACCGGGGCTAGCGAAAGAGACCCAGTACTTC.

This clonotype was detected ten times or more. V gene TRBV12-3 or TRBV12-4 combines with J gene TRBJ2-3; D gene ambiguous. V gave up 6 bases and J gave up 0 bases, with 13 bases separating them. CDR3 length: 15 residues. CDR3 DNA sequence: TGTGCCAGCAGCCGAGTAGGGCCTAGCACAGATACGCAGTATTTT. It is translated as CASSRVGPSTDTQYF.

The chain couples TRBV5-4 to TRBJ2-3; D possibly corresponds to TRBD2 (5 bases). With 4 bases removed from V and 9 bases from J, the gap between germline ends came to 15 bases. Germline V lookup: CDR1 SGHNT, CDR2 YYREEE (reference sequence). This CDR3 contains 13 residues. CDR3 amino acids: CASSNLGVQTQYF. CDR3 coding DNA: TGTGCCAGCAGCAACCTCGGGGTGCAAACGCAGTATTTT. Supplemented by reference TRBV5-4 and TRBJ2-3, the full variable domain reads ETGVTQSPTHLIKTRGQQVTLRCSSQSGHNTVSWYQQALGQGPQFIFQYYREEENGRGNFPPRFSGLQFPNYSSELNVNALELDDSALYLCASSNLGVQTQYFGPGTRLTVL.

This clonotype was observed a few times. V usage is TRBV7-2 and J usage is TRBJ2-3; the D gene is possibly TRBD2 (5 bases). The germline CDR1 and CDR2 sequences are SGHTA and FQGNSA. This CDR3 has 17 residues. Deletions cut 1 base from V and 2 bases from J, with 16 bases between. CDR3 sequence (DNA): TGTGCCAGCAGCTTAGTTGAGAGGGTTACCGCCACAGATACGCAGTATTTT. It is translated as CASSLVERVTATDTQYF. The whole variable domain, filled in from reference TRBV7-2 and TRBJ2-3, reads GAGVSQSPSNKVTEKGKDVELRCDPISGHTALYWYRQSLGQGLEFLIYFQGNSAPDKSGLPSDRFSAERTGGSVSTLTIQRTQQEDSAVYLCASSLVERVTATDTQYFGPGTRLTVL.

This clonotype was seen repeatedly, ten times or more. The J gene is TRBJ2-7, the V gene TRBV9; maybe TRBD2 (5 bases). This CDR3 comprises 15 residues. The V gene's germline CDR1 is SGDLS and CDR2 YYNGEE. The ends were cut back, 4 bases at V and 2 bases at J, with 16 bases in the middle. Here the CDR3 reads CASSPSAGGPYEQYF. CDR3 coding DNA: TGTGCCAGCAGCCCCTCGGCAGGCGGGCCCTACGAGCAGTACTTC.

This clonotype was seen more than once but under ten times. This chain links TRBV7-8 with TRBJ2-1; unclear D gene. The CDR3 is 16 amino acids. From germline, CDR1 is SGHVS and CDR2 FQNEAQ. Trimming pared 0 bases from V and 0 bases from J, leaving 9 bases between. The DNA for the CDR3 is TGTGCCAGCAGCTTAGCCCTCATGAGCTCCTACAATGAGCAGTTCTTC. Encoded protein: CASSLALMSSYNEQFF.

This clonotype was detected a few times. This sequence joins TRBV2 and TRBJ1-5; tentatively, D is TRBD1 (6 bases). V was cut by 8 bases and J by 7 bases, with 21 bases left in between. The CDR3 runs 15 residues. CDR1 and CDR2 (germline): SNHLY, FYNNEI. CDR3 sequence: CASSPDSWTEQPQHF. The CDR3, as DNA: TGTGCCAGCTCGCCGGACAGTTGGACGGAGCAGCCCCAGCATTTT.

This clonotype came up many times. The rearrangement joins TRBV29-1 to TRBJ2-1; 9 positions agree with TRBD2. Germline V gives CDR1 SQVTM, CDR2 ANQGSEA. This CDR3 contains 15 residues. Losses at the gene ends were 6 bases for V and 4 bases for J; bases not matched to a gene: 10. As DNA, the CDR3 is TGCAGCGTCTTTATTAGCGGGAGCCATTACAATGAGCAGTTCTTC. Translating gives CSVFISGSHYNEQFF.

This chain joins TRBV19 and TRBJ1-1, with TRBD1 as a possible D gene (6 bases). CDR3 length equals 14 residues. V shed 8 bases and J shed 4 bases, with 17 bases lying between them. Per the germline V gene, CDR1 is LNHDA and CDR2 is SQIVND (reference sequence). DNA for the CDR3: TGTGCCAGTTCTAAGGGCGTGACAGGCACTGAAGCTTTCTTT. Translating gives CASSKGVTGTEAFF.

This clonotype came up many times. V gene TRBV12-3 or TRBV12-4 combines with J gene TRBJ2-2; no firm D call. V lost 3 bases, J lost 7 bases, and 12 bases lay in between. This CDR3 spans 14 amino acids. The CDR3 DNA sequence: TGTGCCAGCAGTTTTGGGCGTAGAAACGGGGAGCTGTTTTTT. Translation gives CASSFGRRNGELFF.

This clonotype has at least ten counts. The gene calls are TRBV5-1 and TRBJ2-1; D assignment may be TRBD1 or TRBD2 (5 bases each). The CDR3 is made up of 14 amino acids. Between the trimmed V and J ends, which lost 3 bases and 6 bases, there was a span of 13 bases. Germline CDR1 SGHRS, CDR2 YFSETQ. CDR3 in amino acids: CASSWGWRGNEQFF. Here the CDR3 DNA reads TGCGCCAGCAGCTGGGGGTGGCGCGGCAATGAGCAGTTCTTC.

This clonotype was found many times. The V gene is TRBV6-5, the J gene TRBJ1-5; D is unclear. This CDR3 region has 15 residues. CDR1 is MNHEY and CDR2 is SVGAGI in the germline V gene. V lost 2 bases, J lost 2 bases, and 10 bases lay in between. CDR3 sequence (DNA): TGTGCCAGCAGTTACGCGGCGAAGGGCAATCAGCCCCAGCATTTT. Its translation: CASSYAAKGNQPQHF.

The chain links TRBV9 to TRBJ2-7; 10 positions agree with TRBD1. The V and J ends lost 3 bases and 6 bases, in that order; junction bases with no gene match: 9. The CDR3 covers 15 residues. CDR1 is SGDLS, CDR2 YYNGEE, per germline. The CDR3 DNA reads TGTGCCAGCAGCGGAGACAGGGGGCGTCCCAGCGAGCAGTACTTC. Protein sequence: CASSGDRGRPSEQYF.